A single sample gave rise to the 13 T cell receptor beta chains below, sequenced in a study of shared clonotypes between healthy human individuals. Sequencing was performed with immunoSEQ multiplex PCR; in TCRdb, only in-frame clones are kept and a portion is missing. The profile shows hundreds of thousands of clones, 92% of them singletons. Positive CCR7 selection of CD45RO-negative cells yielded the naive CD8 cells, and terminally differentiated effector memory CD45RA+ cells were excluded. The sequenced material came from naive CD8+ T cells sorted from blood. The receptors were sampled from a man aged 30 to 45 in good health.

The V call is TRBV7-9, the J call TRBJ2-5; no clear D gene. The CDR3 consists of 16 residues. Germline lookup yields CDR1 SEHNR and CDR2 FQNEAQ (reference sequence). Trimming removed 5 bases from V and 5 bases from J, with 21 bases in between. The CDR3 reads CASSPGMDLLWETQYF. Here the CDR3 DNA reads TGTGCCAGCAGCCCCGGAATGGATCTCCTGTGGGAGACCCAGTACTTC.

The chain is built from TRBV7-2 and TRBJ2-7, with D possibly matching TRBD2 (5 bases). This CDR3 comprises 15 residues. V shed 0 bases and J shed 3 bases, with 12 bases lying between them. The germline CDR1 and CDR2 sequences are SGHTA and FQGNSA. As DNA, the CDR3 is TGTGCCAGCAGCTTAGCGGCGGGTAGATACTACGAGCAGTACTTC. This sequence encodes CASSLAAGRYYEQYF.

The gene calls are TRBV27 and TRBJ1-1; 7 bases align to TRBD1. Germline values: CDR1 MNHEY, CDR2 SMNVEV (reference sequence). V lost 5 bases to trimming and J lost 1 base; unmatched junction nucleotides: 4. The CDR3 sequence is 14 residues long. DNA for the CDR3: TGTGCCAGCAGTCCCAGACAGGGGAACACTGAAGCTTTCTTT. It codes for CASSPRQGNTEAFF.

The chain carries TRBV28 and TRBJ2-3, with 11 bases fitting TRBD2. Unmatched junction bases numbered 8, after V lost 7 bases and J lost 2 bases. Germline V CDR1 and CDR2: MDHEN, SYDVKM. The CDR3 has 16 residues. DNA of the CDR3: TGTGCCAGCACGGCGGGACTAGCGGCGAACACAGATACGCAGTATTTT. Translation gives CASTAGLAANTDTQYF.

CDR3 nucleotide sequence: TGTGCCAGCAGCTTAGCTCGGAGGAATGAGCAGTTCTTC. The encoded protein is CASSLARRNEQFF. V gene TRBV7-2 combines with J gene TRBJ2-1; D is possibly TRBD2 (5 bases). CDR1 SGHTA and CDR2 FQGNSA come from the germline V gene. Trimming left V 0 bases short and J 7 bases short, with 7 bases between. This CDR3 contains 13 residues. Full variable domain (missing parts from reference TRBV7-2 and TRBJ2-1): GAGVSQSPSNKVTEKGKDVELRCDPISGHTALYWYRQSLGQGLEFLIYFQGNSAPDKSGLPSDRFSAERTGGSVSTLTIQRTQQEDSAVYLCASSLARRNEQFFGPGTRLTVL.

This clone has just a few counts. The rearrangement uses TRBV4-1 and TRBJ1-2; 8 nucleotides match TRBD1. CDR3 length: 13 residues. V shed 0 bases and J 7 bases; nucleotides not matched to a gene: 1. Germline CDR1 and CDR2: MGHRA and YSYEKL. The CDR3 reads CASSQETGAGYTF. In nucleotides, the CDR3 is TGCGCCAGCAGCCAAGAGACAGGGGCTGGCTACACCTTC.

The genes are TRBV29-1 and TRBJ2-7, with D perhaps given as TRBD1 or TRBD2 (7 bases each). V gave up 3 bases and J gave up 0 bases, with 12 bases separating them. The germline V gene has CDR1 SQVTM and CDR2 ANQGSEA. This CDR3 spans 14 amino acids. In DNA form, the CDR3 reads TGCAGCGTTGACGCAGGGGGGGACTCCTACGAGCAGTACTTC. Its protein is CSVDAGGDSYEQYF.

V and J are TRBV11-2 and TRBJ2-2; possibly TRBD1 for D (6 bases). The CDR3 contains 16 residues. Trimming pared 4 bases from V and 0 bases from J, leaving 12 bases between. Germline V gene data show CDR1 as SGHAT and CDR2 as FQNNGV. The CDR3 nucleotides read TGTGCCAGCAGCTCTTGGGACAACTCGAACACCGGGGAGCTGTTTTTT. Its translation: CASSSWDNSNTGELFF.

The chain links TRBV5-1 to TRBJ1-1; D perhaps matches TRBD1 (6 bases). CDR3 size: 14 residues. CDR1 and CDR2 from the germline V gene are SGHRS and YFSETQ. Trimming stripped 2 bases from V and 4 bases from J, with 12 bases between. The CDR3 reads CASSLGQGPTEAFF. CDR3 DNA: TGCGCCAGCAGCTTAGGCCAGGGGCCCACTGAAGCTTTCTTT.

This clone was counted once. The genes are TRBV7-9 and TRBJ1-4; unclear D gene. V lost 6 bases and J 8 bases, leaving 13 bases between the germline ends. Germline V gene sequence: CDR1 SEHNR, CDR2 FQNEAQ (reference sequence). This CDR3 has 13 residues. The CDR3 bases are TGTGCCAGCAGTCGCCCGGAAGGAGAAAAACTGTTTTTT. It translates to CASSRPEGEKLFF. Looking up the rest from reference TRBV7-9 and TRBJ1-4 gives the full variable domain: DTGVSQNPRHKITKRGQNVTFRCDPISEHNRLYWYRQTLGQGPEFLTYFQNEAQLEKSRLLSDRFSAERPKGSFSTLEIQRTEQGDSAMYLCASSRPEGEKLFFGSGTQLSVL.

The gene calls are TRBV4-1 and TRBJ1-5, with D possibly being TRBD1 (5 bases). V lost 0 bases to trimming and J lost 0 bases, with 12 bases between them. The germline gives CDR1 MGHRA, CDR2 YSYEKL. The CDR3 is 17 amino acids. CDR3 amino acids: CASSQEWGKYSNQPQHF. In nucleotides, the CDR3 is TGCGCCAGCAGCCAAGAATGGGGCAAATATAGCAATCAGCCCCAGCATTTT.

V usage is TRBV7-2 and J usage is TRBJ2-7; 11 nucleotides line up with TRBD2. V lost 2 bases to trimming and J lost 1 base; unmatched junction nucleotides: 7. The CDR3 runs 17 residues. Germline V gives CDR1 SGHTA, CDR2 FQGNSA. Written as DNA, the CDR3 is TGTGCCAGCAGCTTATCTCTAGCGGGAGGATTATCCTACGAGCAGTACTTC. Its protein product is CASSLSLAGGLSYEQYF.

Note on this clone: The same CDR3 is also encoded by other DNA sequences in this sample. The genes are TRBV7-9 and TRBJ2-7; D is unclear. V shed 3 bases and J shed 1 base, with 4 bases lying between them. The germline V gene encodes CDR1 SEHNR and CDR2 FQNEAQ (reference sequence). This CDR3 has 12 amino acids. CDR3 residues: CASSLGSYEQYF. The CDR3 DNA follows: TGTGCCAGCAGCTTGGGTTCCTACGAGCAGTACTTC.